This T cell receptor (beta chain) was sequenced during a study of T cell responses to AZD1222 COVID-19 vaccine. Overall study: Pooling was applied to second doses at about 4 or about 12 weeks.

Study results and limitations: A reported finding is that nearly half of spike-specific TCRs target unmutated variant regions. Regions 160-218 and 743-854 dominated among vaccine-associated CD4 TCRs spanning spike.

For this clone: Its antigen is unidentified.

Germline assignment: CDR1 MNHNS and CDR2 SASEGT. This CDR3 is built from 15 residues. Trimming removed 0 bases from V and 14 bases from J, with 17 bases in between. The protocol was immunoSEQ multiplex PCR, while the TCRdb copy is restricted to in-frame clones and leaves out a portion. The sample shows fewer than 35,000 clones, approximately 90% of them seen only once. The V and J genes are TRBV6-1 and TRBJ1-6, with D possibly matching TRBD1 (5 bases). Sequencing was performed on peripheral blood, taken on day 0 of AZD1222 vaccination. The TCR was taken from an adult in good health. The CDR3 is CASSEAPTVGTSLHF. The CDR3 DNA reads TGTGCCAGCAGTGAAGCGCCGACAGTTGGTACGTCCCTCCACTTT.